This T cell receptor (beta chain) comes out of a study of regulatory T cells in long-lasting Graves disease (dated by TCRdb to the early 2020s). Notes on the research overall: Patients with newly diagnosed Graves' disease had been on antithyroid drugs for under 3 months. Patients with persistent Graves' disease were compared with patients with newly diagnosed Graves' disease using TCR sequencing and RNA sequencing of peripheral blood. The study was conducted in China and was registered as a clinical trial. TCR sequencing covered some 13 persistent and roughly 20 newly diagnosed Graves' disease patients, some 33 samples in total.

The sample's time point label is to be understood as: newly diagnosed GD, antithyroid drugs for less than 3 months. For both TCR sequencing and RNA sequencing, RNA was extracted from PBMCs in TRIzol. Graves' disease was diagnosed according to American Thyroid Association guidelines. Patients for the study were recruited at an endocrinology department in Xi'an, China. Each patient gave approximately 8.8 milliliters of peripheral blood, collected in an EDTA anticoagulant tube. Ficoll Paque Plus density gradient separation was used to isolate PBMCs, and no further T cell sorting was performed. An Agilent 2100 Bioanalyzer and agarose gel were used to assess RNA quality, and a NanoDrop 2000 was used to measure RNA concentration. Study-wide conclusions, independent of this receptor: Only peripheral blood was studied, because thyroid tissue, the primary lesion, was inaccessible. Persistent Graves' disease patients showed lower TCR Shannon entropy and fewer highly expanded clones than newly diagnosed patients, suggesting clonal expansion. The authors noted that the small sample size was a limitation that may lower accuracy. Persistent disease showed preferential use of TRBV28, TRBJ1-2 and TRBJ2-5, whereas newly diagnosed disease favored TRBV20-1 and TRBJ2-1. Sequencing and analysis were restricted to the TCR beta chain. A larger number of public clonotypes was shared among persistent patients (about 2,700) than among newly diagnosed patients (around 890).

Library preparation used multiplex PCR. The reads were generated on an Illumina HiSeq 4000. TCR beta libraries were built with iRepertoire HTBI primers and Arm-PCR amplification of CDR3 regions. Before sequencing, the PCR products went through gel purification. From the authors' description of their analysis: Gene usage analysis of CDR3 amino acid clonotypes relied on the approximately 68 TRBV and around 13 TRBJ segments identified across samples. Filtered high-quality paired reads were merged into contigs using COPE and FqMerger. BLAST was used to align contigs to IMGT TRBV, TRBD and TRBJ reference genes, and CDR3 was defined according to IMGT. Highly expanded clones were defined as clonotypes with a frequency above 0.1%. Shannon entropy was used to measure repertoire diversity, and the Gini coefficient was used to measure V-J evenness. Public clonotypes were defined as clonotypes shared by more than one individual. TCRdb's own reprocessing of the public reads used fastp at Q25 and MiXCR and kept productive beta chains. A single entry per CDR3 protein holds the most common genes and DNA from its merged rows. These V and J calls rely on TCRdb rather than the paper's analysis. The sample records 420,000 or so distinct CDR3 sequences, over 15% of which are singletons. 23% of the sample is held by the ten biggest clonotypes.

V drops 4 bases and J drops 7 bases, leaving 11 bases in between. From the germline V gene, CDR1 is SGHRS and CDR2 is YFSETQ. There are 12 amino acids in the CDR3, from cysteine to phenylalanine inclusive. Only the CDR3 portion is preserved as DNA: 36 bases, with reading frame beginning at the first base. This clonotype was seen a handful of times. Its binding antigen is unknown. Per-nucleotide qualities are absent, and no much larger clonotype sits a single base away. These data also formed part of another study, on T cells in Graves' hyperthyroidism and ophthalmopathy. The second study's authors report: Stable Graves' hyperthyroidism was defined as the absence of progression to ophthalmopathy over 18 months of follow-up. Hyperthyroidism patients were newly diagnosed, had a disease duration of under 2 months, and were aged 18 to 65 years. Exclusion was applied to patients with uncontrolled infections, other autoimmune diseases, pregnancy or lactation. Clinical symptoms, serum thyroxine and TRAb, thyroid ultrasound, and orbital computed tomography formed the basis for the diagnoses. The first round of RT-PCR for the TCR CDR3 was performed with the HTBI primer set and the Qiagen OneStep RT-PCR kit. Most expanded thyroid clonotypes (frequency above 0.001) were also found in blood, which suggests that blood repertoires may mirror thyroid immune responses. A model built on a 13 V-J signature distinguished ophthalmopathy from stable hyperthyroidism, reaching around 90% sensitivity and around 81% specificity in cross-validation and 80%/75% in testing. During validation, the model predicted progression to ophthalmopathy a median of approximately 7 months ahead of onset, with around 71% sensitivity and about 75% specificity. A discovery cohort of approximately 97 patients, about 40 with Graves' ophthalmopathy and about 58 with stable Graves' hyperthyroidism, was used to find distinguishing TCR V-J signatures. Whether ophthalmopathy could be predicted prospectively was tested in an independent validation cohort made up of under 20 hyperthyroidism patients plus 17 patients who later progressed to ophthalmopathy. The 75 to 100 discovery patients were divided at random into training and test sets in a 7:3 ratio. In addition, the study compared T-cell repertoires in thyroid tissue and in blood from roughly 6 Graves' hyperthyroidism patients. Following sampling, methimazole starting at 30 mg daily was given to hyperthyroidism patients, and high-dose intravenous methylprednisolone was given to ophthalmopathy patients. A second multiplex PCR round built the libraries, followed by size selection and purification. Libraries were sequenced paired-end with 100 bp reads on an Illumina HiSeq2000. SOAPnuke was used to process the raw data, removing reads that contained adapters or uncalled bases, had a mean Phred below 15, or lacked an exact match to the constant primer or identifier. High-quality paired reads were merged using COPE v1.2.5, and each unique nucleotide sequence was defined as a clonotype. MiTCR v1.1 was used to align clonotypes to the IMGT TRBV, TRBD and TRBJ reference segments. Analysis was restricted to V-J combinations with a frequency above 0.0001, which covered roughly 99% of repertoires. A TCS score was defined as the ratio of F50 (clonal expansion) to E x V (chaos), with BLOSUM62-based TCRdist applied between CDR3 peptides within each V-J. Welch's t-statistics and random forest reduced 500 to 550 V-J features to around 14, which were used in a naive Bayes classifier (R e1071). Sample size was not statistically predetermined, and blinding of investigators to group allocation was not performed. TCR Vbeta CDR3 sequencing of roughly 140 peripheral blood samples (43 ophthalmopathy, about 74 hyperthyroidism and approximately 17 progressor patients) is reported in the paper.

The chain couples TRBV5-1 to TRBJ1-2; no D gene can be assigned with confidence. Sequencing used peripheral blood mononuclear cells (PBMCs), obtained at new diagnosis, from a patient treated with antithyroid drugs. The origin of this receptor is a woman under 30 with Graves disease. Donor details come from another sample of the same person, matched by shared clones. The CDR3 region: CASSMDRFGYTF. The sequence in DNA is TGCGCCAGCAGCATGGACCGTTTTGGCTACACCTTC.